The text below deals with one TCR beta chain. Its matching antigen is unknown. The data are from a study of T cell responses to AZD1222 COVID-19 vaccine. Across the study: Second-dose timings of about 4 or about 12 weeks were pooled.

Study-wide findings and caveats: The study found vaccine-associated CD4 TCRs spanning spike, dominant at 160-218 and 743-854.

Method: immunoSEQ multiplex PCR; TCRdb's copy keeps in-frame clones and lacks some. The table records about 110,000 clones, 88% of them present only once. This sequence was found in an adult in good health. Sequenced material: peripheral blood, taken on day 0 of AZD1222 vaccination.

The CDR3 loop is CASSLVGHVGNEKLFF. The CDR3 nucleotides read TGTGCCAGCAGCTTGGTCGGGCACGTTGGAAATGAAAAACTGTTTTTT. V is TRBV5-4 and J is TRBJ1-4; no firm D call. The CDR3 loop spans 16 amino acids. Germline assignment: CDR1 SGHNT and CDR2 YYREEE (reference sequence). Trimming pared 0 bases from V and 5 bases from J, leaving 14 bases between.